This TCR beta chain came from a study of blood T cells in healthy people across ages. The donors, aged about 6 to 90, were healthy Caucasians from Russia. Next came a second PCR, run for roughly 6 to 11 cycles, which used a sample-barcoded 5' primer along with a J-beta primer mix. Every sample gave at least 3 million paired-end reads containing CDR3. One entry per CDR3 protein results from TCRdb running MiXCR on the 5' RACE reads. The repertoire holds 1,800,000 or so distinct CDR3 sequences, about 39% seen once, with more than 20% in the top ten. From germline, CDR1 is SGDLS and CDR2 YYNGEE. V shed 0 bases and J shed 0 bases, with 12 bases lying between them. The CDR3 sequence is 16 residues long.

V and J are TRBV9 and TRBJ1-1, with no clear D. This receptor was identified in a human donor in good health. The sequenced material came from blood. The DNA of the CDR3 is TGTGCCAGCAGCGTAGCAGACGGGCAGATGAACACTGAAGCTTTCTTT. Translation gives CASSVADGQMNTEAFF.